These T cell receptor beta chains were read from a single sample in a study of blood T cell repertoires in COVID-19. Data came from immunoSEQ multiplex PCR; TCRdb stores just in-frame clones and leaves some out. Found here are about 400,000 clones, about 87% of them singletons; the top ten hold about 2.9%. The sequenced material came from peripheral blood. The receptors stem from a human donor in a cohort sampled during active COVID-19. Both conserved end residues are part of each CDR3. A D gene is named only where the DNA matches it firmly. Where a row states a size, it is once, few, many or the class of an expanded clone; other rows omit it.

abundance | d_gene | j_gene | v_gene | CDR3nt | CDR3aa
NA | TRBD2 | TRBJ2-1 | TRBV11-2 | TGTGCCAGCAGGGGACTAGCGAGCGGAGAGCAGTTCTTC | CASRGLASGEQFF
NA | NA | TRBJ2-1 | TRBV4-1 | TGCGCCAGCAGCCAAGATACGAGGGTTAGGTACAATGAGCAGTTCTTC | CASSQDTRVRYNEQFF
NA | NA | TRBJ2-2 | TRBV5-4 | TGTGCCAGCAGCTTGGGACTTAGGGAGCTGTTTTTT | CASSLGLRELFF
NA | TRBD1 | TRBJ2-2 | TRBV29-1 | TGCAGCGTTGAAGATCGGACAGGGACGTACACCGGGGAGCTGTTTTTT | CSVEDRTGTYTGELFF
NA | NA | TRBJ2-3 | TRBV3-1/TRBV3-2 | TGTGCCAGCAGCCAAGATTCCGGGGAACTAGATACGCAGTATTTT | CASSQDSGELDTQYF
NA | NA | TRBJ2-2 | TRBV9 | TGTGCCAGTTCAAATCGGGGCGGGGAGCTGTTTTTT | CASSNRGGELFF
NA | NA | TRBJ2-5 | TRBV10-3 | TGTGCCATCAACCGGGGGGCAGGAGAGACCCAGTACTTC | CAINRGAGETQYF
NA | NA | TRBJ1-3 | TRBV9 | TGTGCCAGCAGCTCCCCGGACAGCTATACTGGAAACACCATATATTTT | CASSSPDSYTGNTIYF
NA | TRBD1 | TRBJ1-4 | TRBV15 | TGTGCCACCAGCAGAGATCCAGTTGGGACAGACACTAATGAAAAACTGTTTTTT | CATSRDPVGTDTNEKLFF
NA | NA | TRBJ2-3 | TRBV3-1/TRBV3-2 | TGTGCCAGCAGCCAAGGGCCAGCCCCGGGAGATACGCAGTATTTT | CASSQGPAPGDTQYF
NA | TRBD2 | TRBJ2-1 | TRBV2 | TGTGCCAGCTTAGCGGGGGGTTTGCTGGATGAGCAGTTCTTC | CASLAGGLLDEQFF
few | TRBD2 | TRBJ2-7 | TRBV6-2/TRBV6-3 | TGTGCCAGCAGTGCCCTAGCGGGGAGCTCCTACGAGCAGTACTTC | CASSALAGSSYEQYF
once | TRBD1 | TRBJ1-2 | TRBV19 | TGTGCCAGTAGTATAAGGAACAGGGGCACCTATGGCTACACCTTC | CASSIRNRGTYGYTF
NA | TRBD2 | TRBJ2-4 | TRBV5-8 | TGTGCCAGCAGCTTTGGGACTATCGCCATTCAGTACTTC | CASSFGTIAIQYF
NA | TRBD2 | TRBJ2-2 | TRBV4-1 | TGCGCCAGCAGCCCGACTAGCGGGCGGGCGAACACCGGGGAGCTGTTTTTT | CASSPTSGRANTGELFF
few | TRBD1 | TRBJ2-7 | TRBV30 | TGTGCCTGGAGTGGACAGGGGGGAAGCTACGAGCAGTACTTC | CAWSGQGGSYEQYF
NA | TRBD1 | TRBJ2-2 | TRBV7-6 | TGTGCCAGCAGCTTCACGACAGGGAAGACCGGGGAGCTGTTTTTT | CASSFTTGKTGELFF
NA | TRBD2 | TRBJ2-2 | TRBV30 | TGTGCCTGGGCATTAGGACTAGGAGACACCGGGGAGCTGTTTTTT | CAWALGLGDTGELFF
NA | NA | TRBJ2-4 | TRBV19 | TGTGCCAGTATGGCAGGGCAAAACGTAGCCAAAAACATTCAGTACTTC | CASMAGQNVAKNIQYF
NA | TRBD2 | TRBJ2-2 | TRBV5-1 | TGCGCCAGCAGAAAACCGCTAGCGGGGGAAGACGGAACTGGGGAGCTGTTTTTT | CASRKPLAGEDGTGELFF
NA | TRBD2 | TRBJ2-7 | TRBV11-2 | TGTGCCAGCAGCTTTCTAGCGGGCGCAGGGGACGAGCAGTACTTC | CASSFLAGAGDEQYF
once | TRBD1 | TRBJ1-2 | TRBV29-1 | TGCAGCGTTGAAGAGCCCGACAGGGTGGGCGGCTACACCTTC | CSVEEPDRVGGYTF
NA | NA | TRBJ2-3 | TRBV5-1 | TGCGCCAGCAGCCCGGACAGTGACACAGATACGCAGTATTTT | CASSPDSDTDTQYF
NA | NA | TRBJ2-1 | TRBV29-1 | TGCAGCGTTGAGGGCAGGAACTCCTACAATGAGCAGTTCTTC | CSVEGRNSYNEQFF
once | TRBD1 | TRBJ2-7 | TRBV30 | TGTGCCTGGAGTCGGGACAGGGTCTTCTACGAGCAGTACTTC | CAWSRDRVFYEQYF
once | NA | TRBJ1-2 | TRBV3-1/TRBV3-2 | TGTGCCAGCAGCCTGAGCAGACAGTCAGCGTTCCCCTATGGCTACACCTTC | CASSLSRQSAFPYGYTF
NA | TRBD2 | TRBJ2-3 | TRBV19 | TGTGCCACCGGGACTAGCGGGAGGGATACGCAGTATTTT | CATGTSGRDTQYF
NA | TRBD1 | TRBJ1-2 | TRBV5-4 | TGTGCCAGCAGCTTTTTTCCGTCCGGGACAGGGGGCTGGAACTATGGCTACACCTTC | CASSFFPSGTGGWNYGYTF
NA | TRBD1 | TRBJ1-1 | TRBV27 | TGTGCCAGCAGTTCCAGGGGGCGGAGCACTGAAGCTTTCTTT | CASSSRGRSTEAFF
NA | TRBD1 | TRBJ2-3 | TRBV19 | TGTGCCAGTAGTATGAGGACAGGGGAGACAGATACGCAGTATTTT | CASSMRTGETDTQYF
NA | TRBD1 | TRBJ1-2 | TRBV4-1 | TGCGCCAGCAGCCAAACTTCCGGACAGGCGGTCTATGGCTACACCTTC | CASSQTSGQAVYGYTF
NA | NA | TRBJ2-2 | TRBV18 | TGTGCCAGTTCCCCCTCCCCCGACACCGGGGAGCTGTTTTTT | CASSPSPDTGELFF
once | TRBD2 | TRBJ2-2 | TRBV7-8 | TGTGCCAGCAGCATCTTGGGACTAGCCGCCGGCACCGGGGAGCTGTTTTTT | CASSILGLAAGTGELFF